The 23 T cell receptor beta chains below all came from one sample that was sequenced in a study of PD-L1 blockade in urothelial cancer. Sequenced by immunoSEQ multiplex PCR; TCRdb stores in-frame clones only, minus some. Of 45,000 to 50,000 clones in the sample, 88% were seen once. The sample was PBMCs, taken around atezolizumab (anti-PD-L1) treatment. These TCRs come from an elderly man with urothelial cancer.

This clone was detected once. The chain employs TRBV28 and TRBJ1-4; maybe TRBD1 (6 bases). V was clipped by 8 bases and J by 1 base, with 11 bases between them. The germline V gene encodes CDR1 MDHEN and CDR2 SYDVKM. This CDR3 contains 14 residues. The CDR3 spells CASVQGGTNEKLFF. CDR3 DNA sequence: TGTGCCAGCGTGCAAGGGGGAACTAATGAAAAACTGTTTTTT.

The J gene is TRBJ2-1, the V gene TRBV9, with TRBD1 matching 9 bases. Per germline, CDR1 SGDLS and CDR2 YYNGEE. With V trimmed by 3 bases and J by 7 bases, 5 bases remained unmatched. The CDR3 is 14 amino acids. The CDR3 is CASSAGTGKNEQFF. DNA for the CDR3: TGTGCCAGCAGCGCCGGGACAGGGAAGAATGAGCAGTTCTTC.

The chain combines TRBV7-9 with TRBJ2-1; D remains ambiguous. Germline V lookup: CDR1 SEHNR, CDR2 FQNEAQ (reference sequence). This CDR3 comprises 14 residues. The V gene lost 5 bases and the J gene lost 3 bases, with 11 bases spanning the gap. CDR3 DNA: TGTGCCAGCAGCCAAAGCTTCTTCTACAATGAGCAGTTCTTC. Protein: CASSQSFFYNEQFF.

J is TRBJ2-7 and V is TRBV5-1; TRBD2 aligns across 16 bases. CDR1 is SGHRS and CDR2 is YFSETQ in the germline V gene. There are 16 residues in the CDR3. With 4 bases clipped from V and 6 bases from J, the junction kept 7 bases outside the gene matches. Here the CDR3 DNA reads TGCGCCAGCAGCGGCGGGACTAGCGGGGGGGAATCCGAGCAGTACTTC. Its protein is CASSGGTSGGESEQYF.

V and J are TRBV7-6 and TRBJ1-1; no firm D call. Per the germline V gene, CDR1 is SGHVS and CDR2 is FNYEAQ. The CDR3 runs 17 residues. V was pared by 1 base and J by 4 bases, with 19 bases between. DNA of the CDR3: TGTGCCAGCAGCTTAGTTCCCGCTTCGGGGATTGTCACTGAAGCTTTCTTT. This codes for CASSLVPASGIVTEAFF.

The chain couples TRBV28 to TRBJ2-7; D perhaps matches TRBD2 (6 bases). Between the trimmed V and J ends, which lost 6 bases and 0 bases, there was a span of 9 bases. This CDR3 has 13 amino acids. CDR1 and CDR2 (germline): MDHEN, SYDVKM. CDR3 residues: CASRGTFSYEQYF. CDR3 DNA: TGTGCCAGCAGGGGGACTTTCTCCTACGAGCAGTACTTC.

This chain uses TRBV19 with TRBJ2-1, with a weak D call TRBD1 (6 bases). The V gene lost 3 bases and the J gene lost 0 bases, with 18 bases spanning the gap. This CDR3 is 18 amino acids long. Per the germline V gene, CDR1 is LNHDA and CDR2 is SQIVND (reference sequence). The CDR3 coding sequence is TGTGCCAGTAGTATTAAAGGACAGTATGACAGCTCCTACAATGAGCAGTTCTTC. Translation gives CASSIKGQYDSSYNEQFF.

The chain employs TRBV6-1 and TRBJ2-7; TRBD1 matches 9 bases. The CDR3 covers 14 residues. The junction had 7 bases not matched to a gene; V was cut back by 7 bases and J by 3 bases. Germline CDR1 reads MNHNS; CDR2 reads SASEGT. The CDR3 DNA sequence: TGTGCCAGCAATCCGGGACAGGGCCTCTACGAGCAGTACTTC. Translation gives CASNPGQGLYEQYF.

The chain couples TRBV10-1 to TRBJ2-7; TRBD1 matches 7 bases. The CDR3 sequence is 14 residues long. Germline V gene sequence: CDR1 WNHNN, CDR2 SYGVQD (reference sequence). V lost 5 bases and J lost 3; bases outside the gene matches: 7. The CDR3 nucleotides are TGCGCCAGCAGTCCGGGACAGCTTTACTACGAGCAGTACTTC. It codes for CASSPGQLYYEQYF.

V and J are TRBV10-2 and TRBJ2-7; 8 bases map to TRBD1. This CDR3 has 14 amino acids. In germline, CDR1 is WSHSY, CDR2 SAAADI. The V and J ends lost 6 bases and 5 bases, in that order; junction bases with no gene match: 9. The CDR3 DNA follows: TGCGCCAGCAGCATCGGACAGGGAATCCACGAGCAGTACTTC. It encodes CASSIGQGIHEQYF.

The J gene is TRBJ1-1, the V gene TRBV28, with D perhaps TRBD1 (6 bases). CDR3 size: 13 residues. The germline CDR1 and CDR2 sequences are MDHEN and SYDVKM. V gave up 10 bases and J gave up 4 bases, with 16 bases separating them. The DNA for the CDR3 is TGTGCCACCAGACAGGACCTGAGCACTGAAGCTTTCTTT. It is translated as CATRQDLSTEAFF.

The CDR3 nucleotides read TGTGCCAGTGGAACGTTGGGACTAGCTATGGAGACCCAGTACTTC. Its protein is CASGTLGLAMETQYF. V and J are TRBV6-1 and TRBJ2-5, with 9 bases aligning to TRBD2. CDR3 length equals 15 residues. CDR1 is MNHNS and CDR2 is SASEGT in the germline V gene. Losses at the gene ends were 9 bases for V and 5 bases for J; bases not matched to a gene: 13.

This sequence joins TRBV7-2 and TRBJ2-3; 14 nucleotides align to TRBD2. With V trimmed by 5 bases and J by 4 bases, 2 bases remained unmatched. CDR3 length: 15 amino acids. Germline V gene sequence: CDR1 SGHTA, CDR2 FQGNSA. DNA of the CDR3: TGTGCCAGCAGCCCGGGACTAGCGGGAGCAGATACGCAGTATTTT. It codes for CASSPGLAGADTQYF.

The J gene is TRBJ2-5, the V gene TRBV5-4; no definite D call. Between the trimmed V and J ends, which lost 0 bases and 4 bases, there was a span of 13 bases. Per germline, CDR1 SGHNT and CDR2 YYREEE (reference sequence). The CDR3 is 15 amino acids. The CDR3 region is CASSLAGGLGETQYF. CDR3 in DNA: TGTGCCAGCAGCTTGGCAGGTGGGCTCGGAGAGACCCAGTACTTC.

This chain links TRBV21-1 with TRBJ1-1; the D segment call TRBD1 is taken from the table without a DNA check. TRBV21-1 is listed as a pseudogene. CDR3 length: 15 amino acids. CDR3 loop: CASGPTGVRDTEAFF. The CDR3 DNA reads TGTGCCAGCGGACCGACAGGGGTGAGGGACACTGAAGCTTTCTTT.

The chain combines TRBV14 with TRBJ2-7; D is perhaps TRBD2 (5 bases). CDR1 SGHDN and CDR2 FVKESK come from the germline V gene. The germline V and J ends were trimmed by 0 bases and 4 bases, with 25 bases remaining between them. The CDR3 loop spans 19 amino acids. The CDR3 DNA sequence: TGTGCCAGCAGCCAAGATCACCGGGATCCAAAAAGTACGGGATACGAGCAGTACTTC. It specifies CASSQDHRDPKSTGYEQYF.

The V gene is TRBV2, the J gene TRBJ1-2; possibly TRBD1 for D (6 bases). CDR3 length equals 14 residues. Germline V gene lookup returns CDR1 SNHLY and CDR2 FYNNEI. V shed 4 bases and J shed 6 bases, with 15 bases lying between them. The CDR3 spells CASSALLQGNGYTF. The CDR3, as DNA: TGTGCCAGCAGTGCGCTCCTACAGGGAAATGGCTACACCTTC. Full variable domain (outside the CDR3, taken from reference TRBV2 and TRBJ1-2): EPEVTQTPSHQVTQMGQEVILRCVPISNHLYFYWYRQILGQKVEFLVSFYNNEISEKSEIFDDQFSVERPDGSNFTLKIRSTKLEDSAMYFCASSALLQGNGYTFGSGTRLTVV.

This clone was seen only once. The DNA for the CDR3 is TGTGCCATCACCATGCGGGGCCCTACAGATACGCAGTATTTT. Protein product: CAITMRGPTDTQYF. The chain employs TRBV10-3 and TRBJ2-3; weak D call: TRBD2 (6 bases). Trimming removed 7 bases at V and 3 bases at J, with 14 bases between. CDR1 is ENHRY and CDR2 is SYGVKD in the germline V gene. The CDR3 loop spans 14 amino acids.

The V and J genes are TRBV5-6 and TRBJ1-4; D possibly corresponds to TRBD1 (5 bases). V shed 2 bases and J shed 8 bases, with 16 bases lying between them. This CDR3 region has 15 residues. CDR1 and CDR2 (germline): SGHDT, YYEEEE. The CDR3, as DNA: TGTGCCAGCAGCTTAATCCAGGACATCGACGAAAAACTGTTTTTT. Its protein product is CASSLIQDIDEKLFF.

The chain links TRBV19 to TRBJ1-1; D possibly corresponds to TRBD1 (5 bases). Trimming removed 7 bases at V and 1 base at J, with 10 bases between. In germline, CDR1 is LNHDA, CDR2 SQIVND (reference sequence). The CDR3 is made up of 13 amino acids. The CDR3 DNA reads TGTGCCAGTAACCTCGGGGGGAACACTGAAGCTTTCTTT. Its protein is CASNLGGNTEAFF.

A single count supports this clone. This rearrangement joins TRBV29-1 to TRBJ2-7, with 7 nucleotides matching TRBD1. Per germline, CDR1 SQVTM and CDR2 ANQGSEA. CDR3 length: 14 residues. Trimming took 7 bases from V and 3 from J; bases not matched to a gene: 12. CDR3 coding DNA: TGCAGCGCCGCCGGGACAGCTGGCCACTACGAGCAGTACTTC. This codes for CSAAGTAGHYEQYF.

This sequence joins TRBV9 and TRBJ2-3; 7 nucleotides line up with TRBD2. With 2 bases clipped from V and 4 bases from J, the junction kept 7 bases outside the gene matches. The CDR3 runs 15 residues. Germline V gene data show CDR1 as SGDLS and CDR2 as YYNGEE. The CDR3 DNA is TGTGCCAGCAGCGTGTGGGGTGGGAGGGCAGATACGCAGTATTTT. Protein: CASSVWGGRADTQYF. Filled out from reference TRBV9 and TRBJ2-3, the complete variable domain reads DSGVTQTPKHLITATGQRVTLRCSPRSGDLSVYWYQQSLDQGLQFLIQYYNGEERAKGNILERFSAQQFPDLHSELNLSSLELGDSALYFCASSVWGGRADTQYFGPGTRLTVL.

The chain recombines TRBV27 with TRBJ2-7; 10 nucleotides agree with TRBD2. There are 14 residues in the CDR3. V lost 2 bases to trimming and J lost 5 bases; unmatched junction nucleotides: 3. CDR1 MNHEY and CDR2 SMNVEV come from the germline V gene (reference sequence). The CDR3 nucleotides read TGTGCCAGCAGTTTAACTAGCGGGACCAACGAGCAGTACTTC. This codes for CASSLTSGTNEQYF.